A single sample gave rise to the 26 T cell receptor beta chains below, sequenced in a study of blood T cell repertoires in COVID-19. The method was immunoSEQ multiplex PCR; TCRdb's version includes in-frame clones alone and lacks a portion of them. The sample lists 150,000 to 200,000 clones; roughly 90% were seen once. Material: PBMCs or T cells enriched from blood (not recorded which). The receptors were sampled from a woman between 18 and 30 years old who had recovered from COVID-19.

The CDR3 DNA is TGTGCCAGCAGCCCCGTTATAGCGTCCAGCTCCTACGAGCAGTACTTC. Its translation: CASSPVIASSSYEQYF. The gene calls are TRBV14 and TRBJ2-7; possible D gene TRBD2, 5 bases. The germline CDR1 and CDR2 sequences are SGHDN and FVKESK. The CDR3 totals 16 residues. Between the trimmed V and J ends, which lost 4 bases and 0 bases, there was a span of 16 bases.

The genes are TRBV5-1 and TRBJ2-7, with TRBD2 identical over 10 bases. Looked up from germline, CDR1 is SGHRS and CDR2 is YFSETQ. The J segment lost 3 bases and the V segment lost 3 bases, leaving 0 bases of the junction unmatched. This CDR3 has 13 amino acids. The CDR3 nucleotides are TGCGCCAGCAGCTGGACTAGCGGCTACGAGCAGTACTTC. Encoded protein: CASSWTSGYEQYF.

CDR3 in amino acids: CASSPDRKRGQKEQYF. The CDR3 bases are TGTGCCAGCAGCCCGGACAGGAAGCGGGGGCAGAAGGAGCAGTACTTC. V gene TRBV3-1 (or the pseudogene TRBV3-2) combines with J gene TRBJ2-7, with a weak D call TRBD2 (8 bases). CDR1 is LGHDT and CDR2 is YNNKEL in the germline V gene (reference sequence). Trimming took 4 bases from V and 7 from J, leaving 23 bases between them. The CDR3 spans 16 residues.

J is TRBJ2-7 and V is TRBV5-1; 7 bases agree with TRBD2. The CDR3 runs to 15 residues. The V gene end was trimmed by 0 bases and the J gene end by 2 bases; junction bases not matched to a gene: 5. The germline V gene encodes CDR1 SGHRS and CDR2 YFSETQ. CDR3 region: CASSLDLGGPYEQYF. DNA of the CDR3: TGCGCCAGCAGCTTGGACCTGGGAGGGCCCTACGAGCAGTACTTC.

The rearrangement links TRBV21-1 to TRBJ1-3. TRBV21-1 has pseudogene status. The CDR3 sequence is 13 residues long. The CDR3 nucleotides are TGTGCCCCAATCACGGAGGGCGGGAACACCATATATTTT. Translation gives CAPITEGGNTIYF.

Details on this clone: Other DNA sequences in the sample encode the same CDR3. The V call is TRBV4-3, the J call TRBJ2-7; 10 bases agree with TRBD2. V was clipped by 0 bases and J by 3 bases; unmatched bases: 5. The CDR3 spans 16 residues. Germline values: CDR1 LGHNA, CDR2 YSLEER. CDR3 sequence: CASSQDLGLAYYEQYF. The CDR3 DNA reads TGCGCCAGCAGCCAAGACTTGGGACTAGCGTACTACGAGCAGTACTTC.

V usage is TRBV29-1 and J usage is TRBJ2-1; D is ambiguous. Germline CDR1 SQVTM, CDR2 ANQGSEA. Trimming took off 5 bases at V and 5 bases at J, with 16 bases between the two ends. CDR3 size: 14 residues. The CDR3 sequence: CSVFRSEFNNEQFF. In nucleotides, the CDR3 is TGCAGCGTTTTTAGGAGCGAGTTTAACAATGAGCAGTTCTTC.

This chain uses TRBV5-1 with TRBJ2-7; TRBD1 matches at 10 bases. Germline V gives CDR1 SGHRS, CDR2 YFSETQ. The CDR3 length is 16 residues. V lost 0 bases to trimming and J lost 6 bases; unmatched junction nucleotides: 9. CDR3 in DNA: TGCGCCAGCAGCTTGGCTGGGGGACAGGGGTCTGGCGAGCAGTACTTC. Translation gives CASSLAGGQGSGEQYF.

DNA of the CDR3: TGTGCCAGCAGGAGTATCAGGGATTTCAATCAGCCCCAGCATTTT. It is translated as CASRSIRDFNQPQHF. The chain employs TRBV6-5 and TRBJ1-5, with a possible D match to TRBD1 (5 bases). CDR1 and CDR2 from the germline V gene are MNHEY and SVGAGI. This CDR3 is built from 15 residues. V shed 6 bases and J shed 3 bases, with 15 bases lying between them.

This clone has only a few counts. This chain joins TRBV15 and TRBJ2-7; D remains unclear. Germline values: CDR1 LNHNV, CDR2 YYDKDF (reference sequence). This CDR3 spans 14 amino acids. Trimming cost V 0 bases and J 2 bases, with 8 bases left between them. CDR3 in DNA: TGTGCCACCAGCAGAGATCCCACAGCCTACGAGCAGTACTTC. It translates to CATSRDPTAYEQYF. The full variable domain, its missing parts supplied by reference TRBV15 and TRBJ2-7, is DAMVIQNPRYQVTQFGKPVTLSCSQTLNHNVMYWYQQKSSQAPKLLFHYYDKDFNNEADTPDNFQSRRPNTSFCFLDIRSPGLGDTAMYLCATSRDPTAYEQYFGPGTRLTVT.

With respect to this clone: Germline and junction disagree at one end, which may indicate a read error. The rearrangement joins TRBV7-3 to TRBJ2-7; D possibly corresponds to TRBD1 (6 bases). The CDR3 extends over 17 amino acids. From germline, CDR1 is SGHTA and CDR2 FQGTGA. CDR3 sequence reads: CASSSMEIGGVSDEQYF. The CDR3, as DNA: TGTGCCAGCAGCTCCATGGAAATAGGGGGAGTCTCCGACGAGCAGTACTTC. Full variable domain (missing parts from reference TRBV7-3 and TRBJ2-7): GAGVSQTPSNKVTEKGKYVELRCDPISGHTALYWYRQSLGQGPEFLIYFQGTGAADDSGLPNDRFFAVRPEGSVSTLKIQRTERGDSAVYLCASSSMEIGGVSDEQYFGPGTRLTVT.

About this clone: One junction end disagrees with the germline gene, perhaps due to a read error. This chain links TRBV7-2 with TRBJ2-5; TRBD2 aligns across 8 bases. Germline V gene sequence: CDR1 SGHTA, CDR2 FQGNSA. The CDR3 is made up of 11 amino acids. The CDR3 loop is CASSLAREGDF. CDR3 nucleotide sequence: TGTGCCAGCAGCTTAGCCCGGGAGGGGGACTTC. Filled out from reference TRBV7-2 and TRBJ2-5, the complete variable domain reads GAGVSQSPSNKVTEKGKDVELRCDPISGHTALYWYRQSLGQGLEFLIYFQGNSAPDKSGLPSDRFSAERTGGSVSTLTIQRTQQEDSAVYLCASSLAREGDFGPGTRLLVL.

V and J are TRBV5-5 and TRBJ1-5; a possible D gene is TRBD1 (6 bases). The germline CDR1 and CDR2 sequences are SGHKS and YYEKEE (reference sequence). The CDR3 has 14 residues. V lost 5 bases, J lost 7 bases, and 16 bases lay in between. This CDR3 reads CASSGHRDGQPQHF. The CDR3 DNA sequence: TGTGCCAGCAGTGGCCACAGGGACGGGCAGCCCCAGCATTTT.

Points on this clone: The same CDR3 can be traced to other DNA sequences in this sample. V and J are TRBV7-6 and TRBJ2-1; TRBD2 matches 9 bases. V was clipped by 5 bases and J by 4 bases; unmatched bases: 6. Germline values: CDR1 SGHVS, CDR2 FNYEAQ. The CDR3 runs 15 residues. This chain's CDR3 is CASSLTSGFYNEQFF. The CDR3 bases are TGTGCCAGCAGCCTCACTAGCGGGTTTTACAATGAGCAGTTCTTC.

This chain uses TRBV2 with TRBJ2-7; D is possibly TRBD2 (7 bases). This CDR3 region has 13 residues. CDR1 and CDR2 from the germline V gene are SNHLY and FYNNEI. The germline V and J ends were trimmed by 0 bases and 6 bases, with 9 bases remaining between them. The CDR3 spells CASSEAGGGEQYF. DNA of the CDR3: TGTGCCAGCAGTGAAGCGGGAGGGGGCGAGCAGTACTTC.

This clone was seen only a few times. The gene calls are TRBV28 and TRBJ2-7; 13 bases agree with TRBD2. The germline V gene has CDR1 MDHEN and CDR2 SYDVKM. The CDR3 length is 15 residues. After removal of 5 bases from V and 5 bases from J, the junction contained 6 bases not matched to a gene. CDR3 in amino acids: CASSRRTSGSNEQYF. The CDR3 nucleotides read TGTGCCAGCAGTCGACGGACTAGCGGGAGTAACGAGCAGTACTTC.

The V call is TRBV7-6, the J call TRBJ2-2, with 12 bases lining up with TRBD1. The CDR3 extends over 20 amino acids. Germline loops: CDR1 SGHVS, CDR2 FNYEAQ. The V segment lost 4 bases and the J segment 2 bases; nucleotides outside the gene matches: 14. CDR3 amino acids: CASSSPGQGAASGNTGELFF. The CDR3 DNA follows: TGTGCCAGCAGCTCCCCGGGACAGGGGGCTGCTAGCGGAAACACCGGGGAGCTGTTTTTT.

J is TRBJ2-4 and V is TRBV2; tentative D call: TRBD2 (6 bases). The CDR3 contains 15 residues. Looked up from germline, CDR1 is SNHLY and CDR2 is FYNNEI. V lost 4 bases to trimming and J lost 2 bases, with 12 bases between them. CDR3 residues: CASSANSGTKNIQYF. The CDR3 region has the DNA TGTGCCAGCAGTGCGAATAGCGGTACCAAAAACATTCAGTACTTC.

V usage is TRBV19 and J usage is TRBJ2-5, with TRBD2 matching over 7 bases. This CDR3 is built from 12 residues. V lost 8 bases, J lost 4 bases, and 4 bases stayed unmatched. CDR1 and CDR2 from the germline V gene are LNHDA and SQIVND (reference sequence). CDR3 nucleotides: TGTGCCAGTGACTCGGGAGGAGAGACCCAGTACTTC. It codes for CASDSGGETQYF.

CDR3 sequence reads: CASSFLSNTGELFF. The CDR3 bases are TGTGCCAGCAGCTTCCTTAGTAACACCGGGGAGCTGTTTTTT. This chain connects TRBV7-3 to TRBJ2-2; the D is unclear. V was pared by 3 bases and J by 2 bases, with 7 bases between. In germline, CDR1 is SGHTA, CDR2 FQGTGA. CDR3 length: 14 residues.

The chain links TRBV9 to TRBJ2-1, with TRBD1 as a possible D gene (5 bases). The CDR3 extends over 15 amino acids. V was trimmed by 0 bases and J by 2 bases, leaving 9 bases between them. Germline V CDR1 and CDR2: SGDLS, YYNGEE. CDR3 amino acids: CASSVAGATYNEQFF. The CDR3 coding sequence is TGTGCCAGCAGCGTAGCTGGGGCCACCTACAATGAGCAGTTCTTC.

The CDR3 DNA is TGTGCCACCAAGCCCCAGCCGGGACAGGGGACTAACTATGGCTACACCTTC. It codes for CATKPQPGQGTNYGYTF. The chain is built from TRBV27 and TRBJ1-2; 10 bases align to TRBD1. Germline trimming cut 10 bases from V and 0 bases from J; bases unmatched to any gene: 14. The CDR3 runs to 17 residues. Germline lookup yields CDR1 MNHEY and CDR2 SMNVEV (reference sequence).

In DNA, the CDR3 is TGTGCCAGTGATACAGGGGTTTGGACTGAAGCTTTCTTT. Amino acids: CASDTGVWTEAFF. This chain connects TRBV19 to TRBJ1-1, with 7 bases lining up with TRBD1. Trimming took 8 bases from V and 5 from J; bases not matched to a gene: 8. The CDR3 runs 13 residues. The germline V gene has CDR1 LNHDA and CDR2 SQIVND (reference sequence).

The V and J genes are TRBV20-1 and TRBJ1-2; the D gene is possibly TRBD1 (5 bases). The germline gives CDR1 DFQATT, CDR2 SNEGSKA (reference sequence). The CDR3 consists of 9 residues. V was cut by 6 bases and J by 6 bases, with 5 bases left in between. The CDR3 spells CSARDGYTF. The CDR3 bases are TGCAGTGCCAGGGATGGCTACACCTTC.

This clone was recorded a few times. For the CDR3, the DNA is TGTGCCAGCAGCTTCGGTATCCTCCCCGACGAGCAGTACTTC. Its translation: CASSFGILPDEQYF. The J gene is TRBJ2-7, the V gene TRBV7-8; D call uncertain. Trimming took off 3 bases at V and 5 bases at J, with 14 bases between the two ends. Germline V gene lookup returns CDR1 SGHVS and CDR2 FQNEAQ. CDR3 size: 14 residues.

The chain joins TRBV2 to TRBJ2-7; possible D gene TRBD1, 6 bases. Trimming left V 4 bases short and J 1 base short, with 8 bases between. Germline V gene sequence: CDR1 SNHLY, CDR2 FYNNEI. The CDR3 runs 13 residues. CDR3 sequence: CASSGGQSYEQYF. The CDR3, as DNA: TGTGCCAGCAGTGGGGGGCAATCCTACGAGCAGTACTTC.